The 10 T cell receptor beta chains below were found in one sample sequenced in a study of cytomegalovirus exposure and HLA in healthy donors. PCR amplification relied on 60 Vbeta primers (plus 13 Jbeta primers). Libraries were prepared by immunoSEQ multiplex PCR; TCRdb keeps only in-frame clonotypes and omits some of them. The profile covers 210,000 or so clones, with about 83% appearing a single time and roughly 1.3% taken by the ten largest. The specimen was PBMCs. The receptors were sampled from a human donor in good health.

This chain uses TRBV13 with TRBJ2-5; 15 bases map to TRBD2. Germline assignment: CDR1 PRHDT and CDR2 FYEKMQ (reference sequence). V lost 3 bases and J lost 4; bases outside the gene matches: 0. CDR3 size: 15 residues. The CDR3 reads CASSLGLAGGETQYF. The CDR3, as DNA: TGTGCCAGCAGCTTGGGACTAGCGGGAGGAGAGACCCAGTACTTC.

This sequence joins TRBV6-5 and TRBJ2-2, with D perhaps matching TRBD1 (6 bases). The V and J ends lost 4 bases and 6 bases respectively, with 15 bases between them. The CDR3 is 15 amino acids. Germline V gene lookup returns CDR1 MNHEY and CDR2 SVGAGI. CDR3 sequence reads: CASSSPGWGPGELFF. DNA for the CDR3: TGTGCCAGCAGTTCGCCGGGATGGGGGCCCGGGGAGCTGTTTTTT.

On this clone itself: Other nucleotide sequences in the sample specify the same CDR3. The chain combines TRBV9 with TRBJ2-7; 7 bases align to TRBD1. Germline values: CDR1 SGDLS, CDR2 YYNGEE. The V gene end was trimmed by 3 bases and the J gene end by 2 bases; junction bases not matched to a gene: 2. The CDR3 sequence is 13 residues long. As DNA, the CDR3 is TGTGCCAGCAGCGCGGGACAGACCTACGAGCAGTACTTC. This translates into CASSAGQTYEQYF.

This chain joins TRBV27 and TRBJ2-5, with 11 bases lining up with TRBD2. The J call could be wrong; TRBJ2-7 is a better fit for the DNA end. CDR1 is MNHEY and CDR2 is SMNVEV in the germline V gene (reference sequence). This CDR3 is built from 14 residues. This CDR3 is CASSSLAGGYEQYF. DNA of the CDR3: TGTGCCAGCAGTTCATTAGCGGGAGGGTACGAGCAGTACTTC.

This chain uses TRBV11-2 with TRBJ2-2, with 10 bases aligning to TRBD2. Germline trimming cut 0 bases from V and 5 bases from J; bases unmatched to any gene: 12. Germline CDR1 SGHAT, CDR2 FQNNGV. The CDR3 totals 19 residues. In DNA, the CDR3 is TGTGCCAGCAGCTTAGACCCACTAGCGGGACGATTAGGGACCGGGGAGCTGTTTTTT. Its protein product is CASSLDPLAGRLGTGELFF.

This clone occurred once. V gene TRBV10-3 combines with J gene TRBJ2-2; 9 positions match TRBD2. Germline CDR1 is ENHRY and CDR2 is SYGVKD. The CDR3 covers 14 residues. V lost 6 bases, J lost 1 base, and 0 bases stayed unmatched. CDR3 loop: CAIRTSGNTGELFF. The CDR3 nucleotides are TGTGCCATCAGGACTAGCGGGAACACCGGGGAGCTGTTTTTT.

This CDR3 reads CATSRDRQGTKEKLFF. The CDR3 nucleotides read TGTGCCACCAGCAGAGACCGGCAGGGGACAAAGGAAAAACTGTTTTTT. The V gene is TRBV15, the J gene TRBJ1-4; tentatively, D is TRBD1 (6 bases). The V and J ends lost 0 bases and 8 bases respectively, with 16 bases between them. The CDR3 sequence is 16 residues long. CDR1 is LNHNV and CDR2 is YYDKDF in the germline V gene (reference sequence).

The V gene is TRBV7-8, the J gene TRBJ2-1; 9 positions match TRBD1. CDR3 length equals 16 residues. Germline-derived CDR1 and CDR2 are SGHVS and FQNEAQ. The V gene end was trimmed by 4 bases and the J gene end by 7 bases; junction bases not matched to a gene: 11. This CDR3 reads CASSSQPSGQGNEQFF. DNA of the CDR3: TGTGCCAGCAGCTCCCAACCCAGTGGACAGGGGAATGAGCAGTTCTTC.

The chain couples TRBV30 to TRBJ2-1, with TRBD1 matching over 8 bases. This CDR3 is 17 amino acids long. Germline CDR1 and CDR2: GTSNPN and SVGIG (reference sequence). The V and J ends lost 3 bases and 0 bases, in that order; junction bases with no gene match: 10. The CDR3 protein is CAWREDRQGSSYNEQFF. The CDR3, as DNA: TGTGCCTGGAGAGAAGACCGACAGGGGAGCTCCTACAATGAGCAGTTCTTC.

This chain connects TRBV18 to TRBJ2-4; TRBD2 is a possible D gene (5 bases). The CDR3 is 17 residues long. V lost 0 bases, J lost 1 base, and 13 bases lay in between. Germline loops: CDR1 KGHSH, CDR2 LQKENI. This CDR3 is CASSPPNSGNAKNIQYF. In nucleotides, the CDR3 is TGTGCCAGCTCACCACCCAATTCGGGGAACGCCAAAAACATTCAGTACTTC. Full variable domain (rest looked up from reference TRBV18 and TRBJ2-4): NAGVMQNPRHLVRRRGQEARLRCSPMKGHSHVYWYRQLPEEGLKFMVYLQKENIIDESGMPKERFSAEFPKEGPSILRIQQVVRGDSAAYFCASSPPNSGNAKNIQYFGAGTRLSVL.